Presented here are 10 T cell receptor beta chains from one specimen sequenced in a study of blood T cell repertoires in COVID-19. Here immunoSEQ multiplex PCR was the method, and the copy in TCRdb shows in-frame clones only, minus some. The table records a few hundred thousand clones, less than 90% of them present only once. Specimen: PBMCs or T cells enriched from blood (not recorded which). All receptors come from a woman aged 25 to 39 who had recovered from COVID-19.

CDR3 coding DNA: TGTGCCAGCAGCTCGGGACAGGCAAGGTCTGCCTATGGCTACACCTTC. It specifies CASSSGQARSAYGYTF. V gene TRBV5-4 combines with J gene TRBJ1-2, with TRBD1 matching over 8 bases. V gave up 3 bases and J gave up 4 bases; unmatched junction bases: 11. CDR3 length equals 16 residues. Germline-derived CDR1 and CDR2 are SGHNT and YYREEE (reference sequence).

The rearrangement joins TRBV19 to TRBJ1-4; D may be TRBD1 (6 bases). The CDR3 has 14 residues. From germline, CDR1 is LNHDA and CDR2 SQIVND (reference sequence). V lost 5 bases and J lost 4, with 11 bases in between. CDR3 coding DNA: TGTGCCAGTAGTCATGACAGGCTTAATGAAAAACTGTTTTTT. As protein: CASSHDRLNEKLFF. The entire variable domain, with the rest obtained from reference TRBV19 and TRBJ1-4, is as follows: DGGITQSPKYLFRKEGQNVTLSCEQNLNHDAMYWYRQDPGQGLRLIYYSQIVNDFQKGDIAEGYSVSREKKESFPLTVTSAQKNPTAFYLCASSHDRLNEKLFFGSGTQLSVL.

This sequence joins TRBV20-1 and TRBJ1-6; D not resolved. This CDR3 has 14 amino acids. With 3 bases removed from V and 6 bases from J, the gap between germline ends came to 12 bases. In germline, CDR1 is DFQATT, CDR2 SNEGSKA (reference sequence). The CDR3, as DNA: TGCAGTGCTAGTGGTGCAGCTAGTAATTCACCCCTCCACTTT. This encodes CSASGAASNSPLHF.

The gene calls are TRBV2 and TRBJ1-5; TRBD1 agrees at 7 bases. V trimming: 1 base; J trimming: 7 bases; junction bases outside the gene matches: 4. Germline V lookup: CDR1 SNHLY, CDR2 FYNNEI. The CDR3 is 14 residues long. The DNA of the CDR3 is TGTGCCAGCAGTGAAGGTAGGGGGCCACAGCCCCAGCATTTT. As protein: CASSEGRGPQPQHF.

The J gene is TRBJ2-1, the V gene TRBV15, with D maybe TRBD1 (7 bases). V dropped 2 bases and J dropped 7 bases, with 21 bases sitting between them. CDR3 length: 17 residues. The germline gives CDR1 LNHNV, CDR2 YYDKDF (reference sequence). In nucleotides, the CDR3 is TGTGCCACCAGCAGAAATTCGGGGGACAGTTTAGGAAATGAGCAGTTCTTC. This gives the protein CATSRNSGDSLGNEQFF.

The chain joins TRBV7-2 to TRBJ1-2; TRBD1 aligns across 7 bases. The CDR3 is 15 amino acids. Per germline, CDR1 SGHTA and CDR2 FQGNSA. Unmatched junction bases numbered 9, after V lost 3 bases and J lost 5 bases. DNA for the CDR3: TGTGCCAGCAGCTTGGCAGACAGGGTAGGGTATGGCTACACCTTC. Amino acid sequence: CASSLADRVGYGYTF.

The chain combines TRBV3-1 (or the pseudogene TRBV3-2) with TRBJ2-3; D is uncertain. Germline values: CDR1 LGHDT, CDR2 YNNKEL (reference sequence). The V end was cut by 2 bases, the J end by 0 bases, with 9 bases between. The CDR3 has 15 amino acids. CDR3 nucleotides: TGTGCCAGCAGCCAATACTTGGTTAGCACAGATACGCAGTATTTT. This encodes CASSQYLVSTDTQYF.

A remark on this clone: At one of its ends the junction is not consistent with the germline gene, which may arise from a read error. The rearrangement joins TRBV11-3 to TRBJ2-1; D is perhaps TRBD1 (5 bases). There are 13 residues in the CDR3. Germline-derived CDR1 and CDR2 are SGHNT and YENEEA. The CDR3 nucleotides are TGTGCGAGCAGTCCAGGGTTGAAGAATGAGCAGTTCTTC. Protein: CASSPGLKNEQFF. Based on the CDR3 plus reference TRBV11-3 and TRBJ2-1, the full variable domain is EAGVVQSPRYKIIEKKQPVAFWCNPISGHNTLYWYLQNLGQGPELLIRYENEEAVDDSQLPKDRFSAERLKGVDSTLKIQPAELGDSAVYLCASSPGLKNEQFFGPGTRLTVL.

This clone was seen a handful of times. J is TRBJ1-5 and V is TRBV18, with a tentative D call TRBD1 (5 bases). The ends were cut back, 3 bases at V and 4 bases at J, with 16 bases in the middle. CDR1 is KGHSH and CDR2 is LQKENI in the germline V gene. This CDR3 comprises 16 residues. Here the CDR3 reads CASSPEQRGSNQPQHF. CDR3 nucleotide sequence: TGTGCCAGCTCACCCGAACAAAGGGGATCGAATCAGCCCCAGCATTTT. Supplemented by reference TRBV18 and TRBJ1-5, the full variable domain reads NAGVMQNPRHLVRRRGQEARLRCSPMKGHSHVYWYRQLPEEGLKFMVYLQKENIIDESGMPKERFSAEFPKEGPSILRIQQVVRGDSAAYFCASSPEQRGSNQPQHFGDGTRLSIL.

V gene TRBV6-5 combines with J gene TRBJ2-7; D is undetermined. CDR3 length equals 13 residues. Trimming removed 6 bases at V and 0 bases at J, with 9 bases between. Germline V CDR1 and CDR2: MNHEY, SVGAGI. The CDR3 nucleotides are TGTGCCAGCAGCATGCACAGCTCCTACGAGCAGTACTTC. It specifies CASSMHSSYEQYF.